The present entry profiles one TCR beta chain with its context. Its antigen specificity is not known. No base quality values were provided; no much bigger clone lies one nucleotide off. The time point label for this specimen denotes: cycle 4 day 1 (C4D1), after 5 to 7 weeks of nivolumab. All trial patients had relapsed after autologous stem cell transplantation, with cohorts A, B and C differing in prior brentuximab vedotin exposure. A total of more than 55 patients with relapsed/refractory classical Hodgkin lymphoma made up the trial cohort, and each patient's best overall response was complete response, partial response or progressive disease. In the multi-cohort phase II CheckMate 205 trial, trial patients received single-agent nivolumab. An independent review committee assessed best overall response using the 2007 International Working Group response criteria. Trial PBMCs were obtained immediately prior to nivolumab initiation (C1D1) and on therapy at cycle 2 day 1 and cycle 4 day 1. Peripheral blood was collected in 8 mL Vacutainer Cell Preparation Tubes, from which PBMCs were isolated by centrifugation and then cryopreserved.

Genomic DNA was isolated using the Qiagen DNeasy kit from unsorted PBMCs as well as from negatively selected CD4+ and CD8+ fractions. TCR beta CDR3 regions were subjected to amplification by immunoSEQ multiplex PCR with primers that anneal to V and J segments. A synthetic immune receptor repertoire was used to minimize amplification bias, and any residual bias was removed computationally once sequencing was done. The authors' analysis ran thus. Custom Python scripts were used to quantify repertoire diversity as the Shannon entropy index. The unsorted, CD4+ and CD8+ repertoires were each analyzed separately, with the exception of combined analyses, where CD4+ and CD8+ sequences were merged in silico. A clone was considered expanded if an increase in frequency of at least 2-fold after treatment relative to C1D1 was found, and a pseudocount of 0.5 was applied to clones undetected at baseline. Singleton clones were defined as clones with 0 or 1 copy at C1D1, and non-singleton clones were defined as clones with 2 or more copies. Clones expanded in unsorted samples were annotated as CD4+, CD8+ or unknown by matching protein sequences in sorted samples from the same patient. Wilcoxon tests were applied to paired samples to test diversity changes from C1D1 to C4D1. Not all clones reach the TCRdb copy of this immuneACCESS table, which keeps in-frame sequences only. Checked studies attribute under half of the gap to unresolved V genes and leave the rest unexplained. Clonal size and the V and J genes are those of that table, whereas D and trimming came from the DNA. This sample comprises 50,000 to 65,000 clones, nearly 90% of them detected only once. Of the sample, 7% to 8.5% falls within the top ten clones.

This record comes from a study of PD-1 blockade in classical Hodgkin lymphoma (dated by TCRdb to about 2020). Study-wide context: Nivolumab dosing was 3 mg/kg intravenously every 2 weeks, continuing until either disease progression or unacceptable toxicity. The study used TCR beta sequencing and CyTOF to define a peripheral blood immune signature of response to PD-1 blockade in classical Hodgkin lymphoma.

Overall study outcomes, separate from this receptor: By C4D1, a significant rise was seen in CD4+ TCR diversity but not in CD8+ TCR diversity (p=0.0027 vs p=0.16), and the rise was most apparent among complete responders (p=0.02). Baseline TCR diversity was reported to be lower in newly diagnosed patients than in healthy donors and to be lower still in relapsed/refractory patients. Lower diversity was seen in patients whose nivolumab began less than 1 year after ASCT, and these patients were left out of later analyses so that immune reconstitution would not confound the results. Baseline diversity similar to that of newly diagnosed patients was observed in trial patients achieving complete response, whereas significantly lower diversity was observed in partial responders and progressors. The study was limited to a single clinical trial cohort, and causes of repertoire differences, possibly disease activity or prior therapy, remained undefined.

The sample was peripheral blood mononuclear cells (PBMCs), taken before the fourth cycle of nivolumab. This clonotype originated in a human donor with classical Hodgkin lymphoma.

The DNA is TGTGCCAGCTCACCACCGAATGCGGCGGGTGAAAAACTGTTTTTT. This gives the protein CASSPPNAAGEKLFF. The chain joins TRBV18 to TRBJ1-4; there is no confident call for the D gene. At the junction V is shortened by 0 bases and J by 7 bases, with 12 bases in between. CDR1 and CDR2, looked up from the germline V gene, are KGHSH and LQKENI. The CDR3 measures 15 amino acids from cysteine to phenylalanine. Only CDR3 DNA remains: 45 bases, in frame from the first base.